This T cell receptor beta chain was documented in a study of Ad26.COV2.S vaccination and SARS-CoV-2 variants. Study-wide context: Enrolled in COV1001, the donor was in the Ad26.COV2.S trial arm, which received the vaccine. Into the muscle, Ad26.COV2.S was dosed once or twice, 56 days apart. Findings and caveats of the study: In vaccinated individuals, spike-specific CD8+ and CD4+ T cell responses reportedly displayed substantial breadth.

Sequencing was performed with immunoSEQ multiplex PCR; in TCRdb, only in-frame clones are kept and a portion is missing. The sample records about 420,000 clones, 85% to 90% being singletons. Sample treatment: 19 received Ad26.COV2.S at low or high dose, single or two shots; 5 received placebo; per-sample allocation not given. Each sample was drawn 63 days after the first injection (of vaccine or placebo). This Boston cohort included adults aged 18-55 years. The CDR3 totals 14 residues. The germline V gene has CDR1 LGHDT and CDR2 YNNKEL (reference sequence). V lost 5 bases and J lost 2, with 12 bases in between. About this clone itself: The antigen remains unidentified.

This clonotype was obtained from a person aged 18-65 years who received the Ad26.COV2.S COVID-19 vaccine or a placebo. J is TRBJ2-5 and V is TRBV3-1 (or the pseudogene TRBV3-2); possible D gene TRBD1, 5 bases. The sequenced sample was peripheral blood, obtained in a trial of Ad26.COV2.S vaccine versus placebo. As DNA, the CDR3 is TGTGCCAGCAGCATACGGACAAAACAAGAGACCCAGTACTTC. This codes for CASSIRTKQETQYF.